This TCR beta chain was identified during a study of CD8 T cells in ankylosing spondylitis. Whole-study findings and limits: Typical of ankylosing spondylitis blood, it appeared, was a TCR beta motif of several highly homologous variants. Peripheral blood samples showed relatively rare disease-linked clones, and these clones were CD8+. Researchers reportedly found disease-linked clones significantly enriched in matched ankylosing spondylitis synovial fluid.

TCRdb re-derived calls from the 5' RACE reads in MiXCR, one entry per CDR3 protein. The repertoire holds tens of thousands of distinct CDR3 sequences, with 27% as singletons. Germline V lookup: CDR1 SGHRS, CDR2 YFSETQ. V shed 1 base and J shed 4 bases, with 10 bases lying between them. The CDR3 contains 14 residues. In its sample, this clonotype was seen a few times. Its target is not known. The TCR comes from a male donor with ankylosing spondylitis or in good health (not recorded which). The sequenced sample consisted of blood, either unsorted or a sorted T cell fraction (not recorded which). The chain has TRBV5-1 and TRBJ2-3; D is possibly TRBD2 (5 bases). The CDR3 DNA follows: TGCGCCAGCAGCTTGACGGGGTCCTCAGATACGCAGTATTTT. Amino acids: CASSLTGSSDTQYF.